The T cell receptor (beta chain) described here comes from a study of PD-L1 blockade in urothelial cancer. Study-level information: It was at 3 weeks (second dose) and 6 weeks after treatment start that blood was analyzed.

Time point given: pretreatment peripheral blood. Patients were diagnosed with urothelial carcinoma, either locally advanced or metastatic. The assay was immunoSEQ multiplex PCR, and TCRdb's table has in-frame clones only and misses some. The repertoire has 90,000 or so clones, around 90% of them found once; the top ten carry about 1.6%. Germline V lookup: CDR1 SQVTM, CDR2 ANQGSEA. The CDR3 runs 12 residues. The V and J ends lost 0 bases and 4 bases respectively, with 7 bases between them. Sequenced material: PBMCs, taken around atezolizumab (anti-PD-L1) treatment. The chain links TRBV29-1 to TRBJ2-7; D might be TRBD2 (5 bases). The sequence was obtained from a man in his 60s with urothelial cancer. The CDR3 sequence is CSVEDAGYEQYF. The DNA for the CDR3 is TGCAGCGTTGAAGATGCGGGTTACGAGCAGTACTTC.